A selection of T cell receptor beta chains follows, all from one sample in a study of vaccination effects on CD4 cells after COVID-19. Sequencing was performed with immunoSEQ multiplex PCR; in TCRdb, only in-frame clones are kept and a portion is missing. Among some 70,000 clones listed, approximately 80% were seen once. The antigens for these receptors are not known. Sequenced here: CD4+ T cells from PBMCs cultured without peptide, sampled after COVID-19 vaccination. These receptors were obtained from a human donor who received a COVID-19 vaccine. Each CDR3 is given with its conserved first and last residue. Fields, in order: D gene, V gene, J gene, CDR3 protein. The D gene is left open where the match is weak.

>TRBD1|TRBV28|TRBJ1-2
CASSSGGYYGYTF
>TRBD1|TRBV24-1|TRBJ2-3
CASTLIRDRGYIGTDTQYF
>NA|TRBV21-1|TRBJ2-6
CASSKDGRGANVLTF
>NA|TRBV7-9|TRBJ2-5
CASSPRTVQETQYF
>TRBD1|TRBV15|TRBJ2-3
CATSRLTGGPTDTQYF
>NA|TRBV6-5|TRBJ1-2
CASSYSVLRGYGYTF
>NA|TRBV5-1|TRBJ2-5
CASSRGGETQYF
>NA|TRBV24-1|TRBJ2-2
CATSEADRRTGELFF
>NA|TRBV29-1|TRBJ1-2
CSVRDTGPRGYTF
>NA|TRBV6-5|TRBJ1-4
CASSYSGVQGKEKLFF
>NA|TRBV19|TRBJ2-3
CASSLQGSDTQYF
>TRBD1|TRBV29-1|TRBJ2-5
CSVDGTGANQETQYF